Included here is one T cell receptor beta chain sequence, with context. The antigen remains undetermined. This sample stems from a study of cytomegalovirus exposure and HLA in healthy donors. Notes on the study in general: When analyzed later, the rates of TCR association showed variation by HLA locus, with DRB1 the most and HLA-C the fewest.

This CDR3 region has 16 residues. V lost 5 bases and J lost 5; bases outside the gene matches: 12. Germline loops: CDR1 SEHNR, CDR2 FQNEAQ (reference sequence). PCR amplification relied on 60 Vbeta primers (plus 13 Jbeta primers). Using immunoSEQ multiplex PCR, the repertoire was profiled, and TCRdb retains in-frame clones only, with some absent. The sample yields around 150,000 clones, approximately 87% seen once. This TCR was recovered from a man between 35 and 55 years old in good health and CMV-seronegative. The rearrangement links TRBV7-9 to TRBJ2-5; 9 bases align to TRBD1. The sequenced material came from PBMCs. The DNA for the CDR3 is TGTGCCAGCAGCCCTACGGGACAGGGAGAAGTGGAGACCCAGTACTTC. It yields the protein CASSPTGQGEVETQYF.